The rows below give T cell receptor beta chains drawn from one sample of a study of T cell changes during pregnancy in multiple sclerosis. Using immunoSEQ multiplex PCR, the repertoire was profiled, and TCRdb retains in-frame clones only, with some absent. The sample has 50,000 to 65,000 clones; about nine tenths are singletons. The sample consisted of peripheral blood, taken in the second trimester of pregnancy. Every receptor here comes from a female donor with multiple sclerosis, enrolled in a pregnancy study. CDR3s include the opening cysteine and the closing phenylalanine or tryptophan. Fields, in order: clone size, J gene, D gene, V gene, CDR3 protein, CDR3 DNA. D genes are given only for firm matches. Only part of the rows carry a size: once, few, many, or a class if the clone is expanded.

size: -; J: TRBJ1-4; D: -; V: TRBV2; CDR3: CASSAREWKLFF; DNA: TGTGCCAGCAGTGCTCGGGAGTGGAAACTGTTTTTT
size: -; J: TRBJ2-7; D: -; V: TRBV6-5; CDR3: CASSYARDYEQYF; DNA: TGTGCCAGCAGTTACGCGAGGGACTACGAGCAGTACTTC
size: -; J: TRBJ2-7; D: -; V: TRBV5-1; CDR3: CASSGQTNSYEQYF; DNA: TGCGCCAGCAGCGGGCAGACAAACTCCTACGAGCAGTACTTC
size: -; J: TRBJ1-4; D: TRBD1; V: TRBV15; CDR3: CATSKGDRTNEKLFF; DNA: TGTGCCACCAGCAAGGGGGACAGAACTAATGAAAAACTGTTTTTT
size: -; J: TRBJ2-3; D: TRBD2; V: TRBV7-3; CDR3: CASSLSDLGGSDTQYF; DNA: TGTGCCAGCAGCCTATCTGACCTGGGAGGGTCAGATACGCAGTATTTT
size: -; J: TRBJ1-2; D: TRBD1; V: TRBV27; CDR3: CASTSSPGGEDYGYTF; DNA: TGTGCCAGCACCTCCTCTCCAGGGGGCGAGGACTATGGCTACACCTTC
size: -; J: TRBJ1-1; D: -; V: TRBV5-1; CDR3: CASSQGGGASTEAFF; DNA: TGCGCCAGCAGCCAGGGAGGGGGGGCGAGTACTGAAGCTTTCTTT
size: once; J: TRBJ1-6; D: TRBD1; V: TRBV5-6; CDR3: CASTGTVLGSPLHF; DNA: TGTGCCAGCACGGGGACAGTCCTTGGATCACCCCTCCACTTT
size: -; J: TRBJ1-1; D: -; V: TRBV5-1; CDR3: CASSLNARDTEAFF; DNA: TGCGCCAGCAGCTTGAATGCGCGGGACACTGAAGCTTTCTTT
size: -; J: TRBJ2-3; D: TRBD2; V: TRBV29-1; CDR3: CSVGRGVEADTQYF; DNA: TGCAGCGTGGGCCGGGGGGTCGAGGCAGATACGCAGTATTTT
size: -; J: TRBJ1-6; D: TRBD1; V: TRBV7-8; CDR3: CASSRGDRGTPLHF; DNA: TGTGCCAGCAGTCGGGGGGACAGGGGAACACCCCTCCACTTT
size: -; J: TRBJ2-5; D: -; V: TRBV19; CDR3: CASSIRGLTHQETQYF; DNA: TGTGCCAGTAGTATACGGGGGTTGACACATCAAGAGACCCAGTACTTC
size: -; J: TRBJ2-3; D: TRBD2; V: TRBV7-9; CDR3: CASSVLAGLDTDTQYF; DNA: TGTGCCAGCAGCGTACTAGCGGGGCTTGACACAGATACGCAGTATTTT
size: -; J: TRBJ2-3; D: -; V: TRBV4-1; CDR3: CASSRIPTVLGTDTQYF; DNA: TGCGCCAGCAGCCGAATACCCACGGTCCTAGGCACAGATACGCAGTATTTT
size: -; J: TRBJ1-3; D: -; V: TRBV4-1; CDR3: CASSWGVVGWGNTIYF; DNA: TGCGCCAGCAGCTGGGGGGTGGTGGGGTGGGGAAACACCATATATTTT
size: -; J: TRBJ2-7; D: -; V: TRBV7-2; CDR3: CASSAMDSWGEQYF; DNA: TGTGCCAGCAGCGCCATGGACAGCTGGGGCGAGCAGTACTTC
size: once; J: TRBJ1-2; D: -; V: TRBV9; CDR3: CASRDNQGNYGYTF; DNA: TGTGCCAGCAGAGATAACCAGGGGAACTATGGCTACACCTTC
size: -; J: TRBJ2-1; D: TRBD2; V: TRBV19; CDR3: CASSIRTSGGAGEQFF; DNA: TGTGCCAGTAGTATCCGAACTAGCGGGGGGGCGGGTGAGCAGTTCTTC
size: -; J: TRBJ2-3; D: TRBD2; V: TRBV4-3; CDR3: CASSQRTSGVVSADTQYF; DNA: TGCGCCAGCAGCCAAAGGACTAGCGGGGTTGTTTCCGCAGATACGCAGTATTTT
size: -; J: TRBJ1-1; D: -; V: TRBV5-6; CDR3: CASSLVGHLNTEAFF; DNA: TGTGCCAGCAGCTTGGTGGGACACTTGAACACTGAAGCTTTCTTT
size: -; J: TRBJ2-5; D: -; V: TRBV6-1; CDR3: CASSVIQETQYF; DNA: TGTGCCAGCAGTGTAATTCAAGAGACCCAGTACTTC
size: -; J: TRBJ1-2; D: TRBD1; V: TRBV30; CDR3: CAWGGQGSLGGYTF; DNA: TGTGCCTGGGGCGGACAGGGGAGCCTTGGTGGCTACACCTTC
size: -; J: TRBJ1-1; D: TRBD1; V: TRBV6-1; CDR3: CASSESVTGGNTEAFF; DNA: TGTGCCAGCAGTGAAAGTGTGACAGGGGGGAACACTGAAGCTTTCTTT
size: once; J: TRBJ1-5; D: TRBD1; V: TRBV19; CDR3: CASSPGQGSQPQHF; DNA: TGTGCCAGTAGCCCGGGACAGGGGTCCCAGCCCCAGCATTTT
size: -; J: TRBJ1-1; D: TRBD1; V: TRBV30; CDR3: CAWSTAGGTEAFF; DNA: TGTGCCTGGAGTACGGCAGGGGGCACTGAAGCTTTCTTT
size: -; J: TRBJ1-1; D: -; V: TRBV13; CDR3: CASSLAGFDTEAFF; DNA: TGTGCCAGCAGCTTAGCAGGGTTCGACACTGAAGCTTTCTTT
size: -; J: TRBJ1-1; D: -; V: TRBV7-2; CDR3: CASTQDSHADTEAFF; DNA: TGTGCCAGCACCCAAGACAGTCATGCGGACACTGAAGCTTTCTTT